The clone carrying this T cell receptor beta chain was seen a handful of times. This sample was taken from a study of T cells in Graves' hyperthyroidism and ophthalmopathy. Amplification of TCR beta CDR3 regions was performed using RNA transcripts as template. The HTBI primer set was used in a first-round RT-PCR of the TCR CDR3. One entry per CDR3 protein results from TCRdb running MiXCR on the multiplex PCR reads. The sample records approximately 600,000 distinct CDR3 sequences, roughly 20% being singletons. Individuals with ophthalmopathy presented a Clinical Activity Score of at least 3, a NOSPECS grade of at least 4 and a duration under 3 months. Thyroid ultrasound and orbital computed tomography, with clinical symptoms and serum thyroxine and TRAb, informed diagnoses. This CDR3 is built from 15 residues. The V gene end was trimmed by 3 bases and the J gene end by 4 bases; junction bases not matched to a gene: 6. From germline, CDR1 is SGDLS and CDR2 YYNGEE.

Sequencing was done on a sample of blood. The receptor was derived from a man younger than 45 with Graves' ophthalmopathy. The rearrangement links TRBV9 to TRBJ2-1, with 8 bases that match TRBD2. The DNA for the CDR3 is TGTGCCAGCAGCGCCAGTGGCGGGGGGTACAATGAGCAGTTCTTC. Translated: CASSASGGGYNEQFF.